This is a list of T cell receptor beta chains from one sample in a study of shared clonotypes between healthy human individuals. Method: immunoSEQ multiplex PCR; TCRdb's copy keeps in-frame clones and lacks some. The sample yields roughly 1,500,000 clones, 97% to 99% seen once. Input material: naive CD4+ T cells sorted from blood. The receptors were gathered from a man in his thirties or forties in good health. CDR3s include the opening cysteine and the closing phenylalanine or tryptophan. Fields, in order: CDR3 protein, J gene, V gene.

cdr3_aa: CSVITSGRPHNEQFF; j_call: TRBJ2-1; v_call: TRBV29-1
cdr3_aa: CSTREGASEKLFF; j_call: TRBJ1-4; v_call: TRBV29-1
cdr3_aa: CASSTRWGAKNIQYF; j_call: TRBJ2-4; v_call: TRBV6-5
cdr3_aa: CATSRGFKPQHF; j_call: TRBJ1-5; v_call: TRBV15
cdr3_aa: CASSAAERTDTQYF; j_call: TRBJ2-3; v_call: TRBV9
cdr3_aa: CACRASSGANVLTF; j_call: TRBJ2-6; v_call: TRBV2
cdr3_aa: CASTTQGGATEAFF; j_call: TRBJ1-1; v_call: TRBV19
cdr3_aa: CASSVGVRGNEQFF; j_call: TRBJ2-1; v_call: TRBV9
cdr3_aa: CASSLEAVSGANVLTF; j_call: TRBJ2-6; v_call: TRBV5-1
cdr3_aa: CASSPRTAQETQYF; j_call: TRBJ2-5; v_call: TRBV18
cdr3_aa: CASSTQGGGSALEQYF; j_call: TRBJ2-7; v_call: TRBV19
cdr3_aa: CARSGRDGQPQHF; j_call: TRBJ1-5; v_call: TRBV5-3
cdr3_aa: CASSLGWDSEAFF; j_call: TRBJ1-1; v_call: TRBV5-1
cdr3_aa: CASSLGARGPNTGELFF; j_call: TRBJ2-2; v_call: TRBV7-3
cdr3_aa: CASRSTRVMTQYF; j_call: TRBJ2-5; v_call: TRBV11-2
cdr3_aa: CASSLDGRAYNEQFF; j_call: TRBJ2-1; v_call: TRBV7-9
cdr3_aa: CASSTPSDFGYNEQFF; j_call: TRBJ2-1; v_call: TRBV5-1
cdr3_aa: CAWSEGQPSSGNTIYF; j_call: TRBJ1-3; v_call: TRBV30
cdr3_aa: CATSRAPGGASTDTQYF; j_call: TRBJ2-3; v_call: TRBV15